The 22 T cell receptor beta chains reported below all come from one sample, sequenced in a study of OX40 agonist ivuxolimab in advanced cancers. Repertoires were generated with immunoSEQ multiplex PCR, while TCRdb's copy carries only in-frame clones and drops some. The sample has tens of thousands of clones, just under 80% seen once; the top ten hold about 5.4%. The specimen comprised CD4+ or CD8+ T cells sorted from blood, sampled in a trial of the OX40 agonist ivuxolimab. The receptors come from an adult with an advanced solid tumor such as melanoma, head and neck, liver or kidney cancer.

The gene calls are TRBV7-3 and TRBJ2-7, with 7 bases lining up with TRBD2. Germline CDR1 and CDR2: SGHTA and FQGTGA. V trimming: 3 bases; J trimming: 6 bases; junction bases outside the gene matches: 8. This CDR3 region has 14 residues. The CDR3 coding sequence is TGTGCCAGCAGCTTGATGGCGGGAGACTCCGAGCAGTACTTC. Translation gives CASSLMAGDSEQYF.

The gene calls are TRBV7-2 and TRBJ2-3; a possible D gene is TRBD1 (6 bases). The CDR3 is 14 amino acids. Trimming stripped 5 bases from V and 3 bases from J, with 12 bases between. Germline V CDR1 and CDR2: SGHTA, FQGNSA. The DNA for the CDR3 is TGTGCCAGCAGCCGTTTCCAGGGGACAGATACGCAGTATTTT. Its translation is CASSRFQGTDTQYF.

CDR3 protein: CASSLAAGAYEQYF. The CDR3 DNA follows: TGTGCCAGCAGCTTAGCGGCAGGAGCCTACGAGCAGTACTTC. This chain links TRBV7-2 with TRBJ2-7; D is unclear. Trimming stripped 0 bases from V and 2 bases from J, with 8 bases between. Germline V gene sequence: CDR1 SGHTA, CDR2 FQGNSA. The CDR3 consists of 14 residues.

The V gene is TRBV6-1, the J gene TRBJ1-1; D uncertain. The germline V gene has CDR1 MNHNS and CDR2 SASEGT. V lost 1 base to trimming and J lost 6 bases, with 9 bases between them. CDR3 size: 13 residues. The CDR3 DNA follows: TGTGCCAGCAGTGAAGGGCTGTACGCTGAAGCTTTCTTT. It translates to CASSEGLYAEAFF.

The chain uses TRBV29-1 and TRBJ1-5; D possibly corresponds to TRBD1 (6 bases). The CDR3 is made up of 12 amino acids. The V gene's germline CDR1 is SQVTM and CDR2 ANQGSEA. The V end was cut by 5 bases, the J end by 6 bases, with 11 bases between. The CDR3 sequence: CSVSRGGQPQHF. Here the CDR3 DNA reads TGCAGCGTTAGCAGGGGCGGTCAGCCCCAGCATTTT.

The rearrangement joins TRBV28 to TRBJ1-4; possible D gene TRBD1, 5 bases. Germline loops: CDR1 MDHEN, CDR2 SYDVKM. This CDR3 comprises 15 residues. V was cut by 4 bases and J by 7 bases, with 16 bases left in between. The CDR3 DNA is TGTGCCAGCAGTTCCCTCACAGGCGGACGTGAAAAACTGTTTTTT. It translates to CASSSLTGGREKLFF.

J is TRBJ1-1 and V is TRBV18; TRBD1 is a possible D gene (5 bases). Germline CDR1 KGHSH, CDR2 LQKENI. The CDR3 sequence is 16 residues long. V shed 3 bases and J shed 5 bases, with 19 bases lying between them. CDR3: CASSPRQGRGATEAFF. CDR3 in DNA: TGTGCCAGCTCACCTCGTCAGGGTAGGGGCGCAACTGAAGCTTTCTTT.

The rearrangement links TRBV4-1 to TRBJ2-7, with 9 bases fitting TRBD2. V lost 0 bases, J lost 3 bases, and 3 bases stayed unmatched. The CDR3 extends over 15 amino acids. Germline V lookup: CDR1 MGHRA, CDR2 YSYEKL. CDR3 nucleotide sequence: TGCGCCAGCAGCCAAGAGGCTAGCGGGGACTACGAGCAGTACTTC. Translating it yields CASSQEASGDYEQYF.

This sequence joins TRBV7-2 and TRBJ1-1; D not resolved. CDR1 and CDR2 (germline): SGHTA, FQGNSA. The ends were cut back, 5 bases at V and 0 bases at J, with 7 bases in the middle. This CDR3 is 13 amino acids long. CDR3: CASSPTLNTEAFF. Here the CDR3 DNA reads TGTGCCAGCAGCCCCACCTTGAACACTGAAGCTTTCTTT.

In this sample, this clone turned up a few times. CDR3 amino acids: CASRDRGNEKLFF. In DNA form, the CDR3 reads TGTGCCAGCAGAGACAGGGGTAATGAAAAACTGTTTTTT. The rearrangement uses TRBV7-9 and TRBJ1-4; TRBD1 aligns across 8 bases. Germline-derived CDR1 and CDR2 are SEHNR and FQNEAQ (reference sequence). The V gene end was trimmed by 6 bases and the J gene end by 4 bases; junction bases not matched to a gene: 1. This CDR3 contains 13 residues.

The genes are TRBV6-5 and TRBJ2-1; D is unresolved. CDR1 and CDR2 (germline): MNHEY, SVGAGI. Between the trimmed V and J ends, which lost 0 bases and 9 bases, there was a span of 12 bases. There are 14 residues in the CDR3. The CDR3 region is CASSYSPDVSEQFF. DNA for the CDR3: TGTGCCAGCAGTTACTCGCCGGACGTGAGTGAGCAGTTCTTC.

The chain joins TRBV7-2 to TRBJ1-2; no clear D. This CDR3 spans 15 amino acids. Deletions cut 1 base from V and 4 bases from J, with 13 bases between. The germline CDR1 and CDR2 sequences are SGHTA and FQGNSA. DNA of the CDR3: TGTGCCAGCAGCTTAGTTACCAGCTTAGCCTATGGCTACACCTTC. Protein: CASSLVTSLAYGYTF.

This clone was recorded a few times. The DNA of the CDR3 is TGTGCCAGCAGTACGGGGGCCAGTGCCTATGGCTACACCTTC. It translates to CASSTGASAYGYTF. This chain connects TRBV7-2 to TRBJ1-2; weak D call: TRBD1 (6 bases). The V end was cut by 6 bases, the J end by 4 bases, with 15 bases between. CDR1 is SGHTA and CDR2 is FQGNSA in the germline V gene. This CDR3 has 14 amino acids.

Only one count was recorded for this clone. The CDR3 region is CASSLASRGTGELFF. CDR3 DNA sequence: TGTGCCAGCAGCTTGGCCTCTCGAGGGACCGGGGAGCTGTTTTTT. The chain links TRBV7-2 to TRBJ2-2; possible D gene TRBD2, 5 bases. The CDR3 sequence is 15 residues long. The germline V and J ends were trimmed by 3 bases and 5 bases, with 13 bases remaining between them. The germline gives CDR1 SGHTA, CDR2 FQGNSA.

The chain combines TRBV7-3 with TRBJ1-2; 8 bases are shared with TRBD1. The CDR3 spans 14 residues. Trimming cost V 4 bases and J 8 bases; bases outside gene matches: 9. Germline V gives CDR1 SGHTA, CDR2 FQGTGA. CDR3 amino acids: CASSSDDRGKGYTF. The DNA of the CDR3 is TGTGCCAGCAGCTCGGATGACAGGGGCAAAGGCTACACCTTC.

This rearrangement joins TRBV10-1 to TRBJ2-1, with 9 nucleotides matching TRBD1. V trimming: 5 bases; J trimming: 5 bases; junction bases outside the gene matches: 1. The germline V gene has CDR1 WNHNN and CDR2 SYGVQD (reference sequence). The CDR3 covers 13 residues. The CDR3 loop is CASSRTGDNEQFF. The CDR3 region has the DNA TGCGCCAGCAGTCGGACAGGGGACAATGAGCAGTTCTTC.

Comments on this clone: The same CDR3 can be traced to other DNA sequences in this sample. The genes are TRBV18 and TRBJ2-7, with 9 bases identical to TRBD1. V lost 6 bases and J lost 1; bases outside the gene matches: 7. Germline lookup yields CDR1 KGHSH and CDR2 LQKENI. There are 15 residues in the CDR3. In DNA form, the CDR3 reads TGTGCCAGCTCCCGGTCCGGGACAGGGTCCTACGAGCAGTACTTC. The encoded protein is CASSRSGTGSYEQYF.

The chain carries TRBV11-2 and TRBJ1-1, with unresolved D. Looked up from germline, CDR1 is SGHAT and CDR2 is FQNNGV. The germline V and J ends were trimmed by 2 bases and 2 bases, with 3 bases remaining between them. The CDR3 is 12 residues long. The CDR3 nucleotides are TGTGCCAGCAGCTTAATAAACACTGAAGCTTTCTTT. Amino acids: CASSLINTEAFF.

This clone appeared a single time. The genes are TRBV28 and TRBJ1-1; 9 bases are a match to TRBD1. The germline V gene has CDR1 MDHEN and CDR2 SYDVKM. This CDR3 is 16 amino acids long. The V and J ends lost 6 bases and 1 base, in that order; junction bases with no gene match: 9. The CDR3 bases are TGTGCCAGCAGGCCAACAGGGGGCAGGAGGAACACTGAAGCTTTCTTT. It translates to CASRPTGGRRNTEAFF.

The table lists this clone with a few counts. The rearrangement uses TRBV7-2 and TRBJ1-5, with TRBD1 as a possible D gene (6 bases). The V gene's germline CDR1 is SGHTA and CDR2 FQGNSA. The length of the CDR3 is 15 residues. Trimming removed 3 bases from V and 3 bases from J, with 12 bases in between. The CDR3 sequence is CASSFQQGPNQPQHF. CDR3 DNA: TGTGCCAGCAGCTTTCAACAGGGCCCCAATCAGCCCCAGCATTTT.

V gene TRBV30 combines with J gene TRBJ1-4; TRBD1 is a possible D gene (6 bases). The CDR3 runs to 14 residues. The germline V gene has CDR1 GTSNPN and CDR2 SVGIG (reference sequence). V was shortened by 5 bases and J by 8 bases, with 18 bases between the two germline ends. The CDR3 sequence is CAWSRQGRFEKLFF. The CDR3 DNA sequence: TGTGCCTGGTCCCGTCAGGGGAGGTTCGAAAAACTGTTTTTT.

The chain recombines TRBV9 with TRBJ2-1; perhaps TRBD2 as D (6 bases). This CDR3 has 15 amino acids. CDR1 is SGDLS and CDR2 is YYNGEE in the germline V gene. The V gene lost 2 bases and the J gene lost 7 bases, with 16 bases spanning the gap. The chain's CDR3 is CASSVGRGGWNEQFF. DNA of the CDR3: TGTGCCAGCAGCGTGGGGCGGGGCGGCTGGAATGAGCAGTTCTTC.